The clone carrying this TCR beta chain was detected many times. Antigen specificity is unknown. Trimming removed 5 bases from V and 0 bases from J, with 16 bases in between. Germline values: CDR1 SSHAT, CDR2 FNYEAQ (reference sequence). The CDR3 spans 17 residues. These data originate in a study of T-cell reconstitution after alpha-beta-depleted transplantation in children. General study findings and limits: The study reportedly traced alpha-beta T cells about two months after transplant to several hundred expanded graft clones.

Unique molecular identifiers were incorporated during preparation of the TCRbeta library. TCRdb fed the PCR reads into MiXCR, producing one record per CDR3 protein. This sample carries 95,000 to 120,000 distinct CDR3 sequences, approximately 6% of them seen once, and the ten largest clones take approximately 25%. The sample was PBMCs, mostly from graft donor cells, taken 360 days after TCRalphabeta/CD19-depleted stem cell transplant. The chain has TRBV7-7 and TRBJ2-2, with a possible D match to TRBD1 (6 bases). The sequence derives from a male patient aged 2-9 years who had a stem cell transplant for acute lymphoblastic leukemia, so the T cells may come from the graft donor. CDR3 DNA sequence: TGTGCCAGCAGCACAGACAGGTCCAACGCGAACACCGGGGAGCTGTTTTTT. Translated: CASSTDRSNANTGELFF.